These 9 T cell receptor beta chains came from one sample sequenced in a study of cytomegalovirus exposure and HLA in healthy donors. The PCR ran on 60 Vbeta and 13 Jbeta primers. Assay: immunoSEQ multiplex PCR; the TCRdb copy retains only in-frame clones and omits some. The sample has some 160,000 clones, roughly 80% seen once; the top ten hold approximately 0.55%. The sample taken for sequencing was PBMCs. The source is a woman aged 45-59 years in good health and CMV-seronegative.

This clone was counted a few times. This chain uses TRBV11-2 with TRBJ2-3, with 7 bases lining up with TRBD2. With 5 bases clipped from V and 1 base from J, the junction kept 6 bases outside the gene matches. CDR3 length: 15 amino acids. Germline V gene lookup returns CDR1 SGHAT and CDR2 FQNNGV. This chain's CDR3 is CASSLLTSGTDTQYF. As DNA, the CDR3 is TGTGCCAGCAGCCTTTTAACTAGCGGCACAGATACGCAGTATTTT.

This chain uses TRBV21-1 with TRBJ1-5; the DNA was not compared with TRBD1, the D call given in the table. TRBV21-1 is marked as a pseudogene. CDR3 length: 19 amino acids. This chain's CDR3 is CASSKRKPGQGFSNQPQHF. Written as DNA, the CDR3 is TGTGCCAGCAGCAAACGGAAGCCGGGACAGGGTTTTAGCAATCAGCCCCAGCATTTT.

The V and J genes are TRBV19 and TRBJ1-5; TRBD1 is a possible D gene (6 bases). CDR3 length equals 14 residues. Deletions cut 3 bases from V and 5 bases from J, with 11 bases between. The germline gives CDR1 LNHDA, CDR2 SQIVND (reference sequence). CDR3 sequence reads: CASSIGTFDQPQHF. The CDR3 DNA is TGTGCCAGTAGTATCGGGACATTCGATCAGCCCCAGCATTTT. Based on the CDR3 plus reference TRBV19 and TRBJ1-5, the full variable domain is DGGITQSPKYLFRKEGQNVTLSCEQNLNHDAMYWYRQDPGQGLRLIYYSQIVNDFQKGDIAEGYSVSREKKESFPLTVTSAQKNPTAFYLCASSIGTFDQPQHFGDGTRLSIL.

V is TRBV7-9 and J is TRBJ2-5; D gene uncertain. The CDR3 totals 12 residues. The germline V and J ends were trimmed by 5 bases and 3 bases, with 7 bases remaining between them. Germline CDR1 and CDR2: SEHNR and FQNEAQ (reference sequence). CDR3 nucleotides: TGTGCCAGCAGCCCCGAGGAAGAGACCCAGTACTTC. Translation gives CASSPEEETQYF.

This chain joins TRBV7-9 and TRBJ2-7; 8 bases line up with TRBD1. V was pared by 5 bases and J by 2 bases, with 8 bases of the junction left unmatched. The length of the CDR3 is 15 residues. Germline V gives CDR1 SEHNR, CDR2 FQNEAQ (reference sequence). The CDR3 here is CASSRTDRAAYEQYF. CDR3 in DNA: TGTGCCAGCAGCCGGACGGACAGGGCTGCCTACGAGCAGTACTTC.

This chain uses TRBV6-1 with TRBJ2-2; TRBD1 agrees at 7 bases. The germline gives CDR1 MNHNS, CDR2 SASEGT. Trimming cost V 6 bases and J 3 bases; bases outside gene matches: 4. There are 14 residues in the CDR3. The CDR3 is CASSATGYTGELFF. The CDR3 DNA is TGTGCCAGCAGCGCGACAGGGTACACCGGGGAGCTGTTTTTT.

This clone appeared a single time. The CDR3 region is CASSRTTSGRGSVKNIQYF. CDR3 sequence (DNA): TGTGCCAGCTCCCGGACGACTAGCGGGAGGGGTAGTGTCAAAAACATTCAGTACTTC. The J gene is TRBJ2-4, the V gene TRBV18, with 14 bases matching TRBD2. CDR3 length: 19 amino acids. With V trimmed by 6 bases and J by 3 bases, 13 bases remained unmatched. Germline-derived CDR1 and CDR2 are KGHSH and LQKENI.

V gene TRBV14 combines with J gene TRBJ2-7, with D possibly being TRBD2 (5 bases). The CDR3 consists of 14 residues. V lost 4 bases, J lost 2 bases, and 12 bases lay in between. CDR1 SGHDN and CDR2 FVKESK come from the germline V gene. In DNA, the CDR3 is TGTGCCAGCAGCCCCGCGGGCCCTACCTACGAGCAGTACTTC. It is translated as CASSPAGPTYEQYF. The variable domain in full, with the rest retrieved from reference TRBV14 and TRBJ2-7, is EAGVTQFPSHSVIEKGQTVTLRCDPISGHDNLYWYRRVMGKEIKFLLHFVKESKQDESGMPNNRFLAERTGGTYSTLKVQPAELEDSGVYFCASSPAGPTYEQYFGPGTRLTVT.

The chain combines TRBV29-1 with TRBJ2-3, with D maybe TRBD2 (5 bases). CDR1 is SQVTM and CDR2 is ANQGSEA in the germline V gene. V was clipped by 5 bases and J by 0 bases, with 12 bases between them. There are 14 residues in the CDR3. The CDR3 sequence is CSVQVAQSTDTQYF. In DNA form, the CDR3 reads TGCAGCGTTCAGGTAGCGCAAAGCACAGATACGCAGTATTTT.